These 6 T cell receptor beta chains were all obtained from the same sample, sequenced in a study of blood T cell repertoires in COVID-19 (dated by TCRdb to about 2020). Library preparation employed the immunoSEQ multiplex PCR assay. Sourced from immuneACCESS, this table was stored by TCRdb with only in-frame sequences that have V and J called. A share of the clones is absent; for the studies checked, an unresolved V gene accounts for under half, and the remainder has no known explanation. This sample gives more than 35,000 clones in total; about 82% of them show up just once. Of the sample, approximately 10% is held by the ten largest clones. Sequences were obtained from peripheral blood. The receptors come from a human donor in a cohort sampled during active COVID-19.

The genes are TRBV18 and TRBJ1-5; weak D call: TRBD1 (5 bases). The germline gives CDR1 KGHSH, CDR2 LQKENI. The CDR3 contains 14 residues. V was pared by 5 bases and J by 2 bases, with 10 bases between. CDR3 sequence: CASSWGEGNQPQHF. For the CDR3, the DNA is TGTGCCAGCTCATGGGGGGAGGGCAATCAGCCCCAGCATTTT.

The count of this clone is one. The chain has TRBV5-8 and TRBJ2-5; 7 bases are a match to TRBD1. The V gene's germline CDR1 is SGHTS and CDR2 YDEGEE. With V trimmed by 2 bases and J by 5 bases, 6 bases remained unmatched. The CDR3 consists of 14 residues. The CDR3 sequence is CASSLERGRETQYF. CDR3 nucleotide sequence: TGTGCCAGCAGCTTAGAAAGGGGGCGGGAGACCCAGTACTTC.

CDR3 protein: CASSSTGGLTEAFF. In DNA form, the CDR3 reads TGCGCCAGCAGCTCGACTGGCGGATTAACTGAAGCTTTCTTT. This sequence joins TRBV5-1 and TRBJ1-1; D not resolved. CDR3 size: 14 residues. The V gene's germline CDR1 is SGHRS and CDR2 YFSETQ. V dropped 3 bases and J dropped 5 bases, with 14 bases sitting between them.

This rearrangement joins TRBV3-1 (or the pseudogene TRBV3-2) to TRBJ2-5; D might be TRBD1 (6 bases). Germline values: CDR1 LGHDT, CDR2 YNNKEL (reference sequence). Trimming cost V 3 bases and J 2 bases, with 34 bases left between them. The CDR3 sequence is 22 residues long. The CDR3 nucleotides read TGTGCCAGCAGCCATCATTTTGTGAGGGCAGGGGCGAGAGCAGGCCAGCAAGAGACCCAGTACTTC. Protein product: CASSHHFVRAGARAGQQETQYF.

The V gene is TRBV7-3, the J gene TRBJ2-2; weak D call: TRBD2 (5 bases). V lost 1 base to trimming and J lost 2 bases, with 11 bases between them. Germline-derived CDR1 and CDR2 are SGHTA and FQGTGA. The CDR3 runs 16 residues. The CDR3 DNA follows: TGTGCCAGCAGCTTAATGGCGGGCCACAACACCGGGGAGCTGTTTTTT. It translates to CASSLMAGHNTGELFF.

The CDR3 spells CASTLGDTQYF. DNA for the CDR3: TGTGCCAGCACCCTCGGGGATACGCAGTATTTT. V gene TRBV7-3 combines with J gene TRBJ2-3; unclear D gene. CDR1 is SGHTA and CDR2 is FQGTGA in the germline V gene. This CDR3 has 11 amino acids. Trimming removed 7 bases at V and 6 bases at J, with 8 bases between.